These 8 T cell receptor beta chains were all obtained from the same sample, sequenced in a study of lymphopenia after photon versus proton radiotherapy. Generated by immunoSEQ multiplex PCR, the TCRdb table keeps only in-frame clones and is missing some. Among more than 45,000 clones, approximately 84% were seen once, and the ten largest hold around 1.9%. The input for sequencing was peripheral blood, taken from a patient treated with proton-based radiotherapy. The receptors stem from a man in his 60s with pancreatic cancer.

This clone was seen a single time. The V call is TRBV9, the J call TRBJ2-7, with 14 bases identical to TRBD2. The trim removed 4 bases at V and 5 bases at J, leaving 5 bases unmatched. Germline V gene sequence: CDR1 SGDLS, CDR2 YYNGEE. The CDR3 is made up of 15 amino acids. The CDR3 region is CASSKGLAGVDEQYF. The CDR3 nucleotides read TGTGCCAGCAGCAAGGGACTAGCGGGAGTAGACGAGCAGTACTTC.

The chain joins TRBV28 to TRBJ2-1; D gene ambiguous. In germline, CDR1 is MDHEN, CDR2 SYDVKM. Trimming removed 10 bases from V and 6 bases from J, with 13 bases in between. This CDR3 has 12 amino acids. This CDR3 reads CATLTAINEQFF. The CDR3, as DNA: TGTGCCACCCTCACAGCTATCAATGAGCAGTTCTTC. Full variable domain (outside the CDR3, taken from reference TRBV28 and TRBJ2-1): DVKVTQSSRYLVKRTGEKVFLECVQDMDHENMFWYRQDPGLGLRLIYFSYDVKMKEKGDIPEGYSVSREKKERFSLILESASTNQTSMYLCATLTAINEQFFGPGTRLTVL.

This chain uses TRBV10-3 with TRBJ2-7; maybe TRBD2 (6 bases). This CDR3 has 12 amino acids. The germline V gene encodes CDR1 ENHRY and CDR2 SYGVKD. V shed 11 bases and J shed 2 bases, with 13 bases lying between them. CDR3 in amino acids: CASGGTPYEQYF. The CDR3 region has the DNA TGTGCCTCCGGGGGTACCCCCTACGAGCAGTACTTC.

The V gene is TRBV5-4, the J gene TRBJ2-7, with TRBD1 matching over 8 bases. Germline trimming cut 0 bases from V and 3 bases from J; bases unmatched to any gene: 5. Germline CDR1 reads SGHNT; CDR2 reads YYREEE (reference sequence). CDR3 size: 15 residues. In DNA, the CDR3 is TGTGCCAGCAGCTTGGTGACAGGGGTTCTCTACGAGCAGTACTTC. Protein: CASSLVTGVLYEQYF. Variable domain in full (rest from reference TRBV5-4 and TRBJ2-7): ETGVTQSPTHLIKTRGQQVTLRCSSQSGHNTVSWYQQALGQGPQFIFQYYREEENGRGNFPPRFSGLQFPNYSSELNVNALELDDSALYLCASSLVTGVLYEQYFGPGTRLTVT.

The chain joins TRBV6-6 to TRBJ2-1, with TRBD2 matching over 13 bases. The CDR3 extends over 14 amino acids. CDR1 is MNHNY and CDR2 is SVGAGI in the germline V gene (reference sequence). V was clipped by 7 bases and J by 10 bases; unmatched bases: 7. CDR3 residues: CASMKGTSGKEQFF. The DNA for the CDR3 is TGTGCCAGCATGAAGGGGACTAGCGGGAAAGAGCAGTTCTTC.

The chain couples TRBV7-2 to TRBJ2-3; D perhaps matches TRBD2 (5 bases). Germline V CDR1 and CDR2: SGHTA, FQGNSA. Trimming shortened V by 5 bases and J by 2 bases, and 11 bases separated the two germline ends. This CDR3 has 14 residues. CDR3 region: CASSAGLSTDTQYF. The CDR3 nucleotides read TGTGCCAGCAGCGCCGGACTTTCCACAGATACGCAGTATTTT.

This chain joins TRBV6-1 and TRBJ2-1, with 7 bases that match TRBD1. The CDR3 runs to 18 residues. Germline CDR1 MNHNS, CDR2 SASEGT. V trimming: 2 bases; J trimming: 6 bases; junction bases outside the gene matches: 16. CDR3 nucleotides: TGTGCCAGCAGTGAAAGGAGCTGGGACAGAACTTTAGCCAATGAGCAGTTCTTC. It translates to CASSERSWDRTLANEQFF.

The CDR3 reads CASSSTGTGELFF. CDR3 in DNA: TGTGCCAGCAGCTCCACGGGGACCGGGGAGCTGTTTTTT. The chain links TRBV11-2 to TRBJ2-2; TRBD2 might be the D (5 bases). The CDR3 totals 13 residues. Germline V gene sequence: CDR1 SGHAT, CDR2 FQNNGV. V lost 4 bases and J lost 5, with 8 bases in between. Full variable domain (rest looked up from reference TRBV11-2 and TRBJ2-2): EAGVAQSPRYKIIEKRQSVAFWCNPISGHATLYWYQQILGQGPKLLIQFQNNGVVDDSQLPKDRFSAERLKGVDSTLKIQPAKLEDSAVYLCASSSTGTGELFFGEGSRLTVL.